One sample yielded the 21 T cell receptor beta chains listed below, sequenced in a study of blood T cells in healthy people across ages (dated by TCRdb to between 2014 and 2016). Libraries came from 5' RACE. The run used an Illumina HiSeq 2500. The second PCR ran for about 6 to 11 cycles and used a J-beta primer mix along with a sample-barcoded 5' primer. TCRdb redid the processing of the public reads, applying fastp at Q25 and MiXCR, and retained in-frame beta chains. Each CDR3 protein appears once, grouped with its most common genes and DNA. The table for this sample lists 1.5 million to 1.9 million distinct CDR3 sequences; 42% of them were counted only once. The ten largest clonotypes hold roughly 3.7% of the sample. Sample: blood. The receptors were sampled from a woman aged 18-29 years in good health.

The chain carries TRBV6-2 or TRBV6-3 and TRBJ2-1; 8 positions match TRBD2. In germline, CDR1 is MNHEY, CDR2 SVGEGT. The CDR3 runs 18 residues. The V and J ends lost 0 bases and 1 base, in that order; junction bases with no gene match: 8. The chain's CDR3 is CASSYSGQAGGSYNEQFF. In DNA form, the CDR3 reads TGTGCCAGCAGTTACTCCGGGCAGGCGGGAGGTTCCTACAATGAGCAGTTCTTC.

The V gene is TRBV10-2, the J gene TRBJ2-1, with D perhaps being TRBD1 or TRBD2 (6 bases each). The CDR3 consists of 16 residues. V gave up 3 bases and J gave up 6 bases, with 18 bases separating them. Germline V gives CDR1 WSHSY, CDR2 SAAADI. The CDR3: CASSDGEGGASNEQFF. The CDR3 coding sequence is TGCGCCAGCAGTGACGGAGAGGGGGGAGCCAGCAATGAGCAGTTCTTC.

The chain employs TRBV7-2 and TRBJ2-4, with a possible D match to TRBD2 (6 bases). The J call is uncertain, as TRBJ2-7 better fits the DNA end. The CDR3 consists of 15 residues. Germline CDR1 and CDR2: SGHTA and FQGNSA. The CDR3 protein is CASSYQGTPLSEQYF. CDR3 bases: TGTGCCAGCAGCTACCAAGGGACTCCCCTCAGCGAGCAGTACTTC.

The chain recombines TRBV29-1 with TRBJ2-1; TRBD2 matches 9 bases. V lost 4 bases to trimming and J lost 6 bases; unmatched junction nucleotides: 7. The CDR3 sequence is 14 residues long. Germline V gene lookup returns CDR1 SQVTM and CDR2 ANQGSEA. The CDR3 reads CSVGGSSGANEQFF. The CDR3 region has the DNA TGCAGCGTTGGCGGATCTAGCGGGGCCAATGAGCAGTTCTTC.

The chain is built from TRBV20-1 and TRBJ1-1; unclear D gene. Between the trimmed V and J ends, which lost 5 bases and 4 bases, there was a span of 17 bases. This CDR3 spans 14 amino acids. Germline lookup yields CDR1 DFQATT and CDR2 SNEGSKA (reference sequence). The CDR3 region is CSALKTLGGTEAFF. The DNA for the CDR3 is TGCAGTGCTTTAAAGACCCTCGGAGGCACTGAAGCTTTCTTT.

This clonotype was observed a handful of times. The chain links TRBV27 to TRBJ1-1, with D unresolved. The CDR3 is 17 amino acids. The ends were cut back, 3 bases at V and 0 bases at J, with 17 bases in the middle. Germline CDR1 MNHEY, CDR2 SMNVEV (reference sequence). CDR3 loop: CASSFKWRPGLNTEAFF. As DNA, the CDR3 is TGTGCCAGCAGTTTTAAGTGGCGCCCGGGTTTGAACACTGAAGCTTTCTTT.

This clonotype occurred many times. The CDR3 region has the DNA TGCAGTACCTACAGGTATTCGCTATACGAGCAGTACTTC. As protein: CSTYRYSLYEQYF. V usage is TRBV20-1 and J usage is TRBJ2-7; possibly TRBD1 for D (5 bases). The CDR3 extends over 13 amino acids. Germline CDR1 DFQATT, CDR2 SNEGSKA (reference sequence). Trimming removed 8 bases from V and 4 bases from J, with 18 bases in between.

The CDR3 sequence: CAIVCPEGTGASETQYF. CDR3 DNA sequence: TGTGCCATCGTCTGCCCCGAAGGGACAGGGGCGTCGGAGACCCAGTACTTC. V and J are TRBV10-3 and TRBJ2-5, with TRBD1 matching 10 bases. V shed 8 bases, J shed 5 bases, and the junction held 17 bases outside the gene matches. Germline CDR1 reads ENHRY; CDR2 reads SYGVKD. The CDR3 loop spans 17 amino acids.

This clonotype was observed a handful of times. The chain has TRBV5-1 and TRBJ1-5; D is unresolved. The CDR3 has 15 residues. CDR1 and CDR2 from the germline V gene are SGHRS and YFSETQ. Trimming took off 0 bases at V and 5 bases at J, with 12 bases between the two ends. CDR3 amino acids: CASSLGSGSHQPQHF. The CDR3 DNA reads TGCGCCAGCAGCTTGGGGTCTGGGTCCCATCAGCCCCAGCATTTT.

The chain combines TRBV12-3 or TRBV12-4 with TRBJ2-7; D is unclear. V lost 4 bases and J 2 bases, leaving 15 bases between the germline ends. This CDR3 is 15 amino acids long. The CDR3 sequence is CASSSSYTLPYEQYF. The CDR3 DNA sequence: TGTGCCAGCAGTTCCTCCTATACGCTTCCCTACGAGCAGTACTTC.

The CDR3 sequence is CARKQGSYEQYF. The CDR3 DNA reads as TGTGCCAGAAAACAGGGCTCCTACGAGCAGTACTTC. The V and J genes are TRBV5-7 and TRBJ2-7; D is perhaps TRBD1 (6 bases). TRBV5-7 is given ORF status, its function remaining uncertain. The V end was cut by 8 bases, the J end by 0 bases, with 9 bases between. The CDR3 length is 12 residues.

This clonotype was observed a handful of times. V is TRBV6-5 and J is TRBJ1-1; D is ambiguous. With 2 bases removed from V and 5 bases from J, the gap between germline ends came to 18 bases. CDR1 and CDR2 from the germline V gene are MNHEY and SVGAGI. This CDR3 comprises 16 residues. The CDR3 DNA reads as TGTGCCAGCAGTTACAACCCGGACCCTATGTGGACTGAAGCTTTCTTT. Amino acids: CASSYNPDPMWTEAFF.

This clonotype has a count of ten or more. The rearrangement uses TRBV12-3 or TRBV12-4 and TRBJ2-5; 7 nucleotides match TRBD2. The CDR3 sequence is 15 residues long. The J segment lost 1 base and the V segment lost 6 bases, leaving 8 bases of the junction unmatched. CDR3 sequence reads: CASRKESSGQETQYF. In DNA form, the CDR3 reads TGTGCCAGCAGAAAGGAGTCTAGCGGCCAAGAGACCCAGTACTTC.

The chain is built from TRBV2 and TRBJ2-7; D uncertain. The CDR3 length is 14 residues. Trimming shortened V by 3 bases and J by 6 bases, and 15 bases separated the two germline ends. Per germline, CDR1 SNHLY and CDR2 FYNNEI. The CDR3 nucleotides are TGTGCCAGCAGTGATTTGGTACATTACGGCGAGCAGTACTTC. Translated, it gives CASSDLVHYGEQYF.

This clonotype was observed a handful of times. The chain employs TRBV6-5 and TRBJ1-2; D possibly corresponds to TRBD1 (6 bases). V was clipped by 0 bases and J by 7 bases, with 12 bases between them. CDR3 length: 14 residues. Germline assignment: CDR1 MNHEY and CDR2 SVGAGI. The CDR3: CASSYSKQGPGYTF. The DNA for the CDR3 is TGTGCCAGCAGTTACTCGAAACAGGGTCCTGGCTACACCTTC.

The rearrangement joins TRBV11-2 to TRBJ2-7; D may match TRBD1 or TRBD2 (5 bases each). The CDR3 runs to 16 residues. Looked up from germline, CDR1 is SGHAT and CDR2 is FQNNGV. The V gene lost 0 bases and the J gene lost 2 bases, with 14 bases spanning the gap. CDR3 sequence reads: CASSLDRGLDPYEQYF. The CDR3 DNA reads as TGTGCCAGCAGCTTAGATCGGGGCCTGGACCCCTACGAGCAGTACTTC.

The CDR3 loop is CSAREPGSNSPLHF. As DNA, the CDR3 is TGCAGTGCTAGAGAACCAGGGTCTAATTCACCCCTCCACTTT. V and J are TRBV20-1 and TRBJ1-6; the D gene is possibly TRBD1 (5 bases). Trimming cost V 0 bases and J 6 bases, with 9 bases left between them. The CDR3 covers 14 residues. Germline CDR1 is DFQATT and CDR2 is SNEGSKA (reference sequence).

This clonotype was detected a few times. The chain links TRBV7-2 to TRBJ2-1; D gene ambiguous. From germline, CDR1 is SGHTA and CDR2 FQGNSA. The V gene lost 3 bases and the J gene lost 0 bases, with 15 bases spanning the gap. The CDR3 contains 17 residues. In DNA form, the CDR3 reads TGTGCCAGCAGCTTTTTCAGTGACCTTAGCTCCTACAATGAGCAGTTCTTC. Protein: CASSFFSDLSSYNEQFF.

The rearrangement joins TRBV5-1 to TRBJ2-1; 9 bases fit TRBD1. J lost 10 bases, V lost 0 bases, and 8 bases had no gene match. The CDR3 extends over 15 amino acids. The germline gives CDR1 SGHRS, CDR2 YFSETQ. The CDR3 spells CASSLGDRVTYEQFF. CDR3 nucleotide sequence: TGCGCCAGCAGCTTGGGGGACAGGGTAACCTACGAGCAGTTCTTC.

The V call is TRBV6-4, the J call TRBJ1-2; no clear D gene. The CDR3 runs 13 residues. V dropped 3 bases and J dropped 10 bases, with 15 bases sitting between them. Germline loops: CDR1 MRHNA, CDR2 SNTAGT. The CDR3 protein is CASSEAPGRDYTF. In DNA, the CDR3 is TGTGCCAGCAGTGAGGCTCCCGGGAGAGACTACACCTTC.

The genes are TRBV10-3 and TRBJ2-3; 7 nucleotides match TRBD1. Germline V gene lookup returns CDR1 ENHRY and CDR2 SYGVKD. After removal of 6 bases from V and 0 bases from J, the junction contained 6 bases not matched to a gene. This CDR3 is 15 amino acids long. The CDR3 region has the DNA TGTGCCATCAGGAAGGGGGCATCTAGCACAGATACGCAGTATTTT. Translating it yields CAIRKGASSTDTQYF.